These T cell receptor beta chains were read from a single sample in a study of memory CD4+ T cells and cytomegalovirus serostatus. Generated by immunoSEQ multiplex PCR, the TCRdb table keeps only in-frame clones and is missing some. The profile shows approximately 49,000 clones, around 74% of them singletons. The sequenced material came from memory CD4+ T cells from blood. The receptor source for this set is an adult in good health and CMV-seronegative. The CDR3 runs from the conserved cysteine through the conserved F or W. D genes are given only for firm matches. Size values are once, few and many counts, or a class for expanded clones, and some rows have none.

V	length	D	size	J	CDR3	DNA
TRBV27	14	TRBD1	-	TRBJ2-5	CASSWTGHQETQYF	TGTGCCAGCAGTTGGACAGGCCACCAAGAGACCCAGTACTTC
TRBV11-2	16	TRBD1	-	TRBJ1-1	CASSSYRGSMNTEAFF	TGTGCCAGCAGCTCCTACAGGGGCTCCATGAACACTGAAGCTTTCTTT
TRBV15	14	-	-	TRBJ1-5	CATSRDGGKQPQHF	TGTGCCACCAGCAGAGATGGTGGGAAACAGCCCCAGCATTTT
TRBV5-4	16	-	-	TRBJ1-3	CASSPPTTDEGNTIYF	TGTGCCAGCAGCCCCCCTACTACCGACGAGGGAAACACCATATATTTT
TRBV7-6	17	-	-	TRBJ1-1	CASSLGTGEGSRTEAFF	TGTGCCAGCAGCTTAGGTACCGGAGAGGGGTCGCGGACTGAAGCTTTCTTT
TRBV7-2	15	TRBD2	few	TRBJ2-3	CASSSMGGGVGLQYF	TGTGCCAGCAGCTCAATGGGCGGGGGGGTCGGATTGCAGTATTTT
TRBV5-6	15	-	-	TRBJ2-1	CASSLLASSYNEQFF	TGTGCCAGCAGCTTGCTGGCTAGCTCCTACAATGAGCAGTTCTTC
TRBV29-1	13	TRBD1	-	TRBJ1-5	CSVGGQLNQPQHF	TGCAGCGTTGGGGGACAGCTCAATCAGCCCCAGCATTTT
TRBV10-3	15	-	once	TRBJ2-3	CATRARDGTTDTQYF	TGTGCCACCCGCGCCCGGGACGGGACTACAGATACGCAGTATTTT
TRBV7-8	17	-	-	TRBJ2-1	CASSLARRLQPYNEQFF	TGTGCCAGCAGCTTAGCGCGCAGGCTCCAACCTTACAATGAGCAGTTCTTC
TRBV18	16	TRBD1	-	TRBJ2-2	CASSLSTGLVAGELFF	TGTGCCAGCTCCCTCTCGACAGGGTTGGTTGCCGGGGAGCTGTTTTTT
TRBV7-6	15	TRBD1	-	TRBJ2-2	CASSSQTGLGGELFF	TGTGCCAGCAGCTCCCAGACAGGGCTGGGTGGGGAGCTGTTTTTT
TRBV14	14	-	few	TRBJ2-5	CASSQDRYQETQYF	TGTGCCAGCAGCCAAGATCGGTACCAAGAGACCCAGTACTTC
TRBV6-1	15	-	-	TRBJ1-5	CASSEHLKGNQPQHF	TGTGCCAGCAGTGAACACTTAAAGGGCAATCAGCCCCAGCATTTT
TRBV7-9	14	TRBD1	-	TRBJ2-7	CASDSGQEAYEQYF	TGTGCCAGCGACTCGGGACAGGAAGCCTACGAGCAGTACTTC
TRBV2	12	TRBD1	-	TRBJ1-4	CASRQGGEKLFF	TGTGCCAGCCGACAGGGGGGAGAAAAACTGTTTTTT
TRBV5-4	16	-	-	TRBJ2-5	CASSHARRPLGETQYF	TGTGCCAGCAGCCACGCCCGGAGGCCACTAGGAGAGACCCAGTACTTC
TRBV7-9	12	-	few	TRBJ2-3	CASSLEGGTQYF	TGTGCCAGCAGCTTAGAAGGGGGTACGCAGTATTTT
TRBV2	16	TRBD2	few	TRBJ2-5	CASSEDVAGGLGTQYF	TGTGCCAGCAGTGAGGATGTAGCGGGGGGTCTAGGGACCCAGTACTTC
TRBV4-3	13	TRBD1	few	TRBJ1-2	CASSPLTGEGYTF	TGCGCCAGCAGCCCCTTGACAGGGGAAGGCTACACCTTC
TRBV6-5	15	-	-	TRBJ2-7	CASSYSRQDFYEQYF	TGTGCCAGCAGTTACTCCCGACAGGATTTTTACGAGCAGTACTTC
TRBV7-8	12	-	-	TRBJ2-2	CASRGNTGELFF	TGTGCCAGCAGGGGGAACACCGGGGAGCTGTTTTTT
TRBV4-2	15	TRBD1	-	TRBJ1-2	CASSQDKGADYGYTF	TGTGCCAGCAGCCAAGATAAGGGGGCAGATTACGGCTACACCTTC
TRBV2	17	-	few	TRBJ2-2	CASRPTLLGKNTGELFF	TGTGCCAGCAGACCCACTCTCTTAGGGAAGAACACCGGGGAGCTGTTTTTT
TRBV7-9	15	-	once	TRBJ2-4	CASSIRGLAKNIQYF	TGTGCCAGCAGCATCCGGGGGCTAGCCAAAAACATTCAGTACTTC
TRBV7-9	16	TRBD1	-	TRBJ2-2	CASSLGTGSNTGELFF	TGTGCCAGCAGCTTAGGGACAGGGTCGAACACCGGGGAGCTGTTTTTT
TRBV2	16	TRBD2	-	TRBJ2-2	CASSAFAGGLGGELFF	TGTGCCAGCAGTGCTTTCGCGGGGGGCCTTGGCGGGGAGCTGTTTTTT
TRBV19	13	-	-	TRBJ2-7	CASSIGGSYEQYF	TGTGCCAGTAGTATTGGAGGCAGCTACGAGCAGTACTTC
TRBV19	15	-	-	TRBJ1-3	CASIQTGAAGNTIYF	TGTGCCAGTATCCAAACCGGGGCAGCTGGAAACACCATATATTTT
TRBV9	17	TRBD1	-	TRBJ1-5	CASSVGGGTGYDQPQHF	TGTGCCAGCAGCGTAGGGGGAGGGACAGGGTATGATCAGCCCCAGCATTTT
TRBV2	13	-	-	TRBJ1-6	CASSEALQAALHF	TGTGCCAGCAGTGAAGCGCTTCAAGCGGCCCTCCACTTT
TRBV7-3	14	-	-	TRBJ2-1	CASSLSVAVNEQFF	TGTGCCAGCAGCTTAAGCGTGGCAGTGAATGAGCAGTTCTTC
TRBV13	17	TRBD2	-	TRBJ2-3	CASSTLSGGGSTDTQYF	TGTGCCAGCAGCACCCTCAGCGGGGGGGGCAGCACAGATACGCAGTATTTT
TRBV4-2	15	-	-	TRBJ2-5	CASSPRDEGWETQYF	TGTGCCAGCAGCCCCCGGGACGAGGGTTGGGAGACCCAGTACTTC
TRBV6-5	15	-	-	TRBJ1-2	CASSNENWGGNGYTF	TGTGCCAGCAGTAACGAGAATTGGGGTGGCAATGGCTACACCTTC
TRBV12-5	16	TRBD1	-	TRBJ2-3	CASGPPGQLSTDTQYF	TGTGCTAGTGGCCCTCCGGGACAGCTTAGCACAGATACGCAGTATTTT
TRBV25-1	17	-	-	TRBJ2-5	CASTRMGWRGGQETQYF	TGTGCCAGCACCCGTATGGGGTGGCGGGGAGGTCAAGAGACCCAGTACTTC
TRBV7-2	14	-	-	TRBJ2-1	CASSLAGSVNEQFF	TGTGCCAGCAGCTTAGCTGGGTCGGTCAATGAGCAGTTCTTC
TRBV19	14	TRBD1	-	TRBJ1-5	CASSRTGDNQPQHF	TGTGCCAGTAGCAGGACAGGGGACAATCAGCCCCAGCATTTT
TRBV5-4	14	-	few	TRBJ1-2	CASSLSGVRGGYTF	TGTGCCAGCAGCTTGTCAGGGGTTCGGGGTGGCTACACCTTC
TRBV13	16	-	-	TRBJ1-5	CASSLGGPRVEQPQHF	TGTGCCAGCAGCTTAGGAGGCCCCAGGGTTGAGCAGCCCCAGCATTTT
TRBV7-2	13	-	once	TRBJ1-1	CASSSSPGTEAFF	TGTGCCAGCAGCTCCTCCCCAGGCACTGAAGCTTTCTTT
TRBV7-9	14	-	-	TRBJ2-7	CASSSRSVAYEQYF	TGTGCCAGCAGCTCACGGTCTGTGGCCTACGAGCAGTACTTC
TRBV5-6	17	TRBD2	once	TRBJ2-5	CASSPGLAGVTQETQYF	TGTGCCAGCAGCCCGGGACTAGCGGGAGTAACGCAAGAGACCCAGTACTTC
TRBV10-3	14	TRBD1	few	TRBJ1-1	CALRPGTGNTEAFF	TGTGCCCTACGACCCGGGACAGGGAACACTGAAGCTTTCTTT
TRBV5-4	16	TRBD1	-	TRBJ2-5	CASSFSVGDRGETQYF	TGTGCCAGCAGCTTCAGTGTGGGTGACAGGGGGGAGACCCAGTACTTC
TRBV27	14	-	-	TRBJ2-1	CASSLDTMVGEQFF	TGTGCCAGCAGTTTAGATACAATGGTTGGTGAGCAGTTCTTC
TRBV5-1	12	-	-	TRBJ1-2	CASSLGGQRYTF	TGCGCCAGCAGCTTGGGCGGGCAGCGCTACACCTTC
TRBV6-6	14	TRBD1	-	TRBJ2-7	CASSGGQGTYEQYF	TGTGCCAGCTCCGGGGGACAGGGCACCTACGAGCAGTACTTC
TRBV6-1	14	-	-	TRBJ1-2	CASSEGSRVYGYTF	TGTGCCAGCAGTGAAGGAAGCAGGGTCTATGGCTACACCTTC
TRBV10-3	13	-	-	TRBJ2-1	CAIRTDSYNEQFF	TGTGCCATCAGGACAGATTCCTACAATGAGCAGTTCTTC
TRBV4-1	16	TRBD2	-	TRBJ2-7	CASSQDRGGSSYEQYF	TGCGCCAGCAGCCAAGATAGGGGAGGGTCATCCTACGAGCAGTACTTC
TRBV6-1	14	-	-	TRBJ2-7	CASRTVGGSYEQYF	TGTGCCAGCAGGACGGTGGGGGGCTCCTACGAGCAGTACTTC
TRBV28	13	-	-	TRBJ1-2	CASTYRADYGYTF	TGTGCCAGCACCTACCGGGCGGACTATGGCTACACCTTC
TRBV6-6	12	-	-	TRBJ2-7	CASSTDGYEQYF	TGTGCCAGCAGTACGGACGGTTACGAGCAGTACTTC
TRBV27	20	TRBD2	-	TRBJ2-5	CASSLFGHRLAGAYQETQYF	TGTGCCAGCAGTTTATTTGGTCACCGACTAGCGGGGGCGTACCAAGAGACCCAGTACTTC
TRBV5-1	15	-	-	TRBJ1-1	CASSSAGQLDTEAFF	TGCGCCAGCAGCTCTGCTGGACAGTTGGACACTGAAGCTTTCTTT
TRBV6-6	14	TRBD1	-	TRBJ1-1	CASRLQGARTEAFF	TGTGCCAGCAGATTACAGGGGGCTAGGACTGAAGCTTTCTTT
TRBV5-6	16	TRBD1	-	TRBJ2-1	CASSPLTGTGSDEQFF	TGTGCCAGCAGCCCGCTAACCGGGACAGGGTCCGATGAGCAGTTCTTC
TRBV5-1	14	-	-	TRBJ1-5	CASSLGGGNQPQHF	TGCGCCAGCAGCTTGGGCGGAGGGAATCAGCCCCAGCATTTT